These 3 T cell receptor beta chains were sequenced from one sample in a study of molecular identifiers for immune sequencing clone quantification. TCRdb itself ran the PCR reads through MiXCR, one entry per CDR3 protein. The sample includes roughly 630,000 distinct CDR3 sequences, over 25% of them seen just once. The sample comprised naive CD8+ T cells from blood, with Jurkat cell RNA spiked in. Subset here: FACS-sorted CD8+CD4-CCR7+CD45RA+ naive T cells. Receptors were obtained from a human donor in good health. Some libraries in this study had Jurkat cell RNA spiked in.

A remark on this clonotype: This may stem from a read error, because a much larger clone lies one nucleotide away. The DNA is omitted, as the CDR3 cannot be located on it reliably, and the CDR3 follows TCRdb's listing. The gene calls are TRBV6-9 and TRBJ1-1. Germline V gene lookup returns CDR1 MNHGY and CDR2 SVAAGI. 13 amino acids form the CDR3, both terminal residues included. The CDR3 loop reads CASSVAEGTEALF.

Only a few counts were recorded for this clonotype. V gene TRBV7-2 combines with J gene TRBJ2-7; TRBD1 matches 11 bases. Trimming removed 8 bases from V and 2 bases from J; junction bases left unmatched: 5. Germline V lookup: CDR1 SGHTA, CDR2 FQGNSA. The CDR3 has 14 amino acids. CDR3 residues: CASRSGQGAYEQYF. In nucleotides, the CDR3 is TGTGCCAGCCGCTCGGGACAGGGGGCCTACGAGCAGTACTTC.

For this clonotype: This sequence may be a read error, since a much larger clone differs from it by one base. V gene TRBV12-3 or TRBV12-4 combines with J gene TRBJ2-3, with D perhaps TRBD2 (6 bases). This CDR3 contains 13 residues. Written as DNA, the CDR3 is TGTGCCAGCAGGGTCACTAGCACAGATACGCAGTGTTTT. Its translation is CASRVTSTDTQCF.